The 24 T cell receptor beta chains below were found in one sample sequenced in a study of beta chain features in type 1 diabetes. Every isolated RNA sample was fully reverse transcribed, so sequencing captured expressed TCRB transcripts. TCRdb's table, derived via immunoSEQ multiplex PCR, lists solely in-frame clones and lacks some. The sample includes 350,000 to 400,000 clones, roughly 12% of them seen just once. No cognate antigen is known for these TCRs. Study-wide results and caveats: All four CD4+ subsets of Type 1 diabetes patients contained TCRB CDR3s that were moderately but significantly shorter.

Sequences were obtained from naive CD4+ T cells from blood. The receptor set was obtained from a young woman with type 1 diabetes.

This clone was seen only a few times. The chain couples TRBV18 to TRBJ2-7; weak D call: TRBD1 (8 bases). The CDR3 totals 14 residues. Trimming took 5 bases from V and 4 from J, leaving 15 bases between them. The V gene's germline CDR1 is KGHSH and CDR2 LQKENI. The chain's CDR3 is CASSGQGGSYEQYF. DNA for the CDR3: TGTGCCAGCTCAGGACAGGGAGGGAGTTACGAGCAGTACTTC. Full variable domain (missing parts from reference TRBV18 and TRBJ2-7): NAGVMQNPRHLVRRRGQEARLRCSPMKGHSHVYWYRQLPEEGLKFMVYLQKENIIDESGMPKERFSAEFPKEGPSILRIQQVVRGDSAAYFCASSGQGGSYEQYFGPGTRLTVT.

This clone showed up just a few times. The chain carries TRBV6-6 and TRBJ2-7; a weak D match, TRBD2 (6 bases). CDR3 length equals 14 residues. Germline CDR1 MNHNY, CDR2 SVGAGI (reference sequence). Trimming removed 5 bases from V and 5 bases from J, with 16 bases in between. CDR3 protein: CASSHGAREDEQYF. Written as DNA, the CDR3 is TGTGCCAGCAGTCACGGGGCCAGGGAGGACGAGCAGTACTTC.

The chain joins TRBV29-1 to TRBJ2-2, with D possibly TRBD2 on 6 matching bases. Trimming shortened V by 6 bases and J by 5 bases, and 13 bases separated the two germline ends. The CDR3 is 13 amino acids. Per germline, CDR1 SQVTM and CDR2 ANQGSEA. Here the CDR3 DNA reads TGCAGCGTCGGCAGGGCGGGGACCGGGGAGCTGTTTTTT. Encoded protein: CSVGRAGTGELFF.

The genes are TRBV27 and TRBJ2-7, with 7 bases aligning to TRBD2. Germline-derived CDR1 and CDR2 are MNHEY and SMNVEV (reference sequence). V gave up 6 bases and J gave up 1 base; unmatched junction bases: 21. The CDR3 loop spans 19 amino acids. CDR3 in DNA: TGTGCCAGCAGCTTGGGAAAGGGTGTGATGAGCGGGACTTCCTACGAGCAGTACTTC. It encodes CASSLGKGVMSGTSYEQYF.

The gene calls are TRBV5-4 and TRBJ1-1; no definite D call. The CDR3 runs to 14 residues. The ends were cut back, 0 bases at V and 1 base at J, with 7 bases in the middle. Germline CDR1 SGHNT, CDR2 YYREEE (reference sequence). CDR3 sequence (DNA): TGTGCCAGCAGCTTGGTAACACCGAACACTGAAGCTTTCTTT. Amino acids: CASSLVTPNTEAFF.

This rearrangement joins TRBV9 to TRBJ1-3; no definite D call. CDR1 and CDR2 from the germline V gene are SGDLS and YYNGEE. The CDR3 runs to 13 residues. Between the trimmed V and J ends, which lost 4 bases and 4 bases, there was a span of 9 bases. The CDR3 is CASSNSGGNTIYF. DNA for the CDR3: TGTGCCAGCAGCAATTCCGGGGGAAACACCATATATTTT.

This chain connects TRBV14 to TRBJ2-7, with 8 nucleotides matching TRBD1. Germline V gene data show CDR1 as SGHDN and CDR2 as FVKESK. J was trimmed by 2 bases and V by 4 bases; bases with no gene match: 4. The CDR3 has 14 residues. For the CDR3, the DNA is TGTGCCAGCAGCCTCGGACAGGGACCCTACGAGCAGTACTTC. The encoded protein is CASSLGQGPYEQYF.

Written as DNA, the CDR3 is TGCGCCAGCAGCCCGGGACAGGGAGAAGCTTTCTTT. It encodes CASSPGQGEAFF. This chain links TRBV5-1 with TRBJ1-1, with 9 positions matching TRBD1. Germline V gives CDR1 SGHRS, CDR2 YFSETQ. The CDR3 runs to 12 residues. The V gene end was trimmed by 4 bases and the J gene end by 8 bases; junction bases not matched to a gene: 3.

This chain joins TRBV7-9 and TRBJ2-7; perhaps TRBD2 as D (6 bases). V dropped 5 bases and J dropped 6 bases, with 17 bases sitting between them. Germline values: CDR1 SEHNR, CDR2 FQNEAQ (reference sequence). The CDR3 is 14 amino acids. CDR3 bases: TGTGCCAGCAGCCAACTAGCACCGGGACGCGAGCAGTACTTC. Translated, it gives CASSQLAPGREQYF. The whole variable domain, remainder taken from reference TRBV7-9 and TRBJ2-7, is DTGVSQNPRHKITKRGQNVTFRCDPISEHNRLYWYRQTLGQGPEFLTYFQNEAQLEKSRLLSDRFSAERPKGSFSTLEIQRTEQGDSAMYLCASSQLAPGREQYFGPGTRLTVT.

This CDR3 is CASSLQETNQPQHF. CDR3 nucleotide sequence: TGTGCCAGTAGTTTACAGGAAACCAATCAGCCCCAGCATTTT. This sequence joins TRBV19 and TRBJ1-5, with a possible D match to TRBD1 (5 bases). CDR3 length: 14 residues. V was trimmed by 5 bases and J by 3 bases, leaving 11 bases between them. Germline V gene sequence: CDR1 LNHDA, CDR2 SQIVND (reference sequence).

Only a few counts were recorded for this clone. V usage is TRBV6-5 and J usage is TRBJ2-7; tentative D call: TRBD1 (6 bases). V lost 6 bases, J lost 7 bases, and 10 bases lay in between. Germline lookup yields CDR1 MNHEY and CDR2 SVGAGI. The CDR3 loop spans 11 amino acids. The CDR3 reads CASSDGTEQYF. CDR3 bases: TGTGCCAGCAGCGACGGGACAGAGCAGTACTTC.

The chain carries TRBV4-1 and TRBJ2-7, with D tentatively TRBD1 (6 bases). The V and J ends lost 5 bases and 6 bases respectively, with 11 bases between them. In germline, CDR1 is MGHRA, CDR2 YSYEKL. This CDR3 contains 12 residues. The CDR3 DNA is TGCGCCAGCAGCTTTACAGGGCTCGAGCAGTACTTC. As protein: CASSFTGLEQYF.

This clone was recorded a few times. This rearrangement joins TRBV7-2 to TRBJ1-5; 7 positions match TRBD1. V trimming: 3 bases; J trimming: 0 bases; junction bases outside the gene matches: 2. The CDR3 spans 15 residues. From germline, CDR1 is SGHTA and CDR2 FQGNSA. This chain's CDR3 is CASSLTGNSNQPQHF. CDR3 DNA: TGTGCCAGCAGCTTGACAGGGAATAGCAATCAGCCCCAGCATTTT.

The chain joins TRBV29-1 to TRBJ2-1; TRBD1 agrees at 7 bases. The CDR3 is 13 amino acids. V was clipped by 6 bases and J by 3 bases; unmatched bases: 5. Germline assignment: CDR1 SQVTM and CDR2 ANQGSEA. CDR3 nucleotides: TGCAGCGTAAACAGGGACAGCTACAATGAGCAGTTCTTC. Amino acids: CSVNRDSYNEQFF.

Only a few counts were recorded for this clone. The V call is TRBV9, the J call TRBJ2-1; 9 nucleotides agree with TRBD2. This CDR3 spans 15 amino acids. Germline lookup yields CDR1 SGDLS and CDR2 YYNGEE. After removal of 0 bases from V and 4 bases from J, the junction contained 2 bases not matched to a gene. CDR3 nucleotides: TGTGCCAGCAGCGTAGGGACTAGCGAATACAATGAGCAGTTCTTC. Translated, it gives CASSVGTSEYNEQFF.

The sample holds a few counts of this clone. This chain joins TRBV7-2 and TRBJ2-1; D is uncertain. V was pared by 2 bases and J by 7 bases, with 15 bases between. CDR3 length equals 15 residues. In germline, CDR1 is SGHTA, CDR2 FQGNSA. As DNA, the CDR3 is TGTGCCAGCAGCTTATATGGTGAAAGCCCGAATGAGCAGTTCTTC. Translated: CASSLYGESPNEQFF.

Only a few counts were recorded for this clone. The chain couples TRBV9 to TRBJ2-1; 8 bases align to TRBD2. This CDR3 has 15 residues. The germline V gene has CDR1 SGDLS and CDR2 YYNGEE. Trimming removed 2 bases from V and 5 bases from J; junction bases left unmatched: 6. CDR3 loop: CASSVRREGHNEQFF. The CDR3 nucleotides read TGTGCCAGCAGCGTCAGACGGGAGGGGCACAATGAGCAGTTCTTC.

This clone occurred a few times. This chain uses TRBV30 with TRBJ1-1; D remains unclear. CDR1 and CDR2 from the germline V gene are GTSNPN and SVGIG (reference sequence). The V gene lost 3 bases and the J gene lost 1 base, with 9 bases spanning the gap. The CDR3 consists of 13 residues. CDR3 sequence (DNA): TGTGCCTGGAGCCCCCAGTGGAACACTGAAGCTTTCTTT. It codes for CAWSPQWNTEAFF.

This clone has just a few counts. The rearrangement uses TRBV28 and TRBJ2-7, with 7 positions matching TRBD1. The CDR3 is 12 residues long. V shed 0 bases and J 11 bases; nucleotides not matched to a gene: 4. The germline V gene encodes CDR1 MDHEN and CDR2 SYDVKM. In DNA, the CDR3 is TGTGCCAGCAGTTTATGGACAGGGAAAAAGTACTTC. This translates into CASSLWTGKKYF.

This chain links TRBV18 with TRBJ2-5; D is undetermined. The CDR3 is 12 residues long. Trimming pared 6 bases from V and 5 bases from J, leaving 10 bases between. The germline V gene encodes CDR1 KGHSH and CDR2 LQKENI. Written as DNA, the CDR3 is TGTGCCAGCTCCCCCCTCGGGGAGACCCAGTACTTC. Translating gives CASSPLGETQYF.

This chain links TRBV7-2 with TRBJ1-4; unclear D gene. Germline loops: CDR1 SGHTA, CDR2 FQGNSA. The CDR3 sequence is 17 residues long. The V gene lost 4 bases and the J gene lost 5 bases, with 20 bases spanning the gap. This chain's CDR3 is CASSSSRGGNLNEKLFF. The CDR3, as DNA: TGTGCCAGCAGCTCCAGTCGAGGCGGGAATTTAAATGAAAAACTGTTTTTT.

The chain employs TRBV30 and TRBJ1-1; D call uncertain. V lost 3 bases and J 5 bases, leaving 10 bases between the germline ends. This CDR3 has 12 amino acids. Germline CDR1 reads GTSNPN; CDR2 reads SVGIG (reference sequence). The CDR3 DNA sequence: TGTGCCTGGAGCCTTGGGAGTACTGAAGCTTTCTTT. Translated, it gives CAWSLGSTEAFF.

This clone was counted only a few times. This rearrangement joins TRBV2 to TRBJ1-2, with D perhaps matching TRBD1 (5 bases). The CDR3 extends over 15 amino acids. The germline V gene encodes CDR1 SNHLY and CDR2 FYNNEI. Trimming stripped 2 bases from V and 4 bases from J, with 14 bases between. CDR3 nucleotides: TGTGCCAGCAGTGAACGGCCAGGGCCGAGCTATGGCTACACCTTC. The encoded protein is CASSERPGPSYGYTF.

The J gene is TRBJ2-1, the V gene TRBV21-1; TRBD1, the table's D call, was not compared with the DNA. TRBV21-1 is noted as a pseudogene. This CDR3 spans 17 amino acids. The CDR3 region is CASSKALQGSSYNEQFF. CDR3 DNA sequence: TGTGCCAGCAGCAAAGCGCTACAGGGGAGCTCCTACAATGAGCAGTTCTTC.